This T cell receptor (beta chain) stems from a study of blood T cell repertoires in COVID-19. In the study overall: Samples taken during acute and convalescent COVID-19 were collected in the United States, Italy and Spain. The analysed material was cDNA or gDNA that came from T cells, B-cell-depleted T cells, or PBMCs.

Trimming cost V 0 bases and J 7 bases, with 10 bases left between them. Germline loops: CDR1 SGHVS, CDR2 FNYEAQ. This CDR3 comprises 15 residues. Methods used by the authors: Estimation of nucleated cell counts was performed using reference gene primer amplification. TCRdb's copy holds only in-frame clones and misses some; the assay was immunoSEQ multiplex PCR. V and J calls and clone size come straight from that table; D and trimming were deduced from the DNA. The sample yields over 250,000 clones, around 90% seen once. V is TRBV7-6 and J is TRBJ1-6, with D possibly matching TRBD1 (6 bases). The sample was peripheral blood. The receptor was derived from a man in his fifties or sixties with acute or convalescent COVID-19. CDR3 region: CASSLAWGRNSPLHF. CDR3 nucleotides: TGTGCCAGCAGCTTAGCGTGGGGGCGCAATTCACCCCTCCACTTT.